The 30 T cell receptor beta chains below all came from one sample that was sequenced in a study of early T cells in non-severe SARS-CoV-2 infection. TCRdb itself ran the 5' RACE reads through MiXCR, one entry per CDR3 protein. The sample consists of 100,000 to 120,000 distinct CDR3 sequences, around 12% of them appearing once. This material consisted of whole blood, taken at baseline. The source of these receptors is an adult who was a healthcare worker with PCR-confirmed SARS-CoV-2 infection or an uninfected control (not recorded which).

Many counts were recorded for this clonotype. The rearrangement links TRBV5-1 to TRBJ1-1, with unresolved D. CDR1 SGHRS and CDR2 YFSETQ come from the germline V gene. The CDR3 length is 13 residues. V was trimmed by 5 bases and J by 1 base, leaving 9 bases between them. This chain's CDR3 is CASRRTENTEAFF. CDR3 in DNA: TGCGCCAGCAGGCGGACGGAGAACACTGAAGCTTTCTTT.

The genes are TRBV20-1 and TRBJ2-7; D remains ambiguous. From germline, CDR1 is DFQATT and CDR2 SNEGSKA (reference sequence). The CDR3 is 12 amino acids. V was cut by 3 bases and J by 2 bases, with 8 bases left in between. CDR3 region: CSASLQPYEQYF. The CDR3, as DNA: TGCAGTGCTAGTTTACAGCCCTACGAGCAGTACTTC.

This clonotype was detected ten times or more. This chain joins TRBV7-9 and TRBJ1-4; no definite D call. Trimming removed 1 base at V and 7 bases at J, with 4 bases between. The germline V gene has CDR1 SEHNR and CDR2 FQNEAQ (reference sequence). The CDR3 sequence is 12 residues long. CDR3: CASSLGSEKLFF. CDR3 sequence (DNA): TGTGCCAGCAGCTTAGGAAGTGAAAAACTGTTTTTT. The full variable domain, its missing parts supplied by reference TRBV7-9 and TRBJ1-4, is DTGVSQNPRHKITKRGQNVTFRCDPISEHNRLYWYRQTLGQGPEFLTYFQNEAQLEKSRLLSDRFSAERPKGSFSTLEIQRTEQGDSAMYLCASSLGSEKLFFGSGTQLSVL.

This clonotype was observed a handful of times. V is TRBV29-1 and J is TRBJ1-4; D is possibly TRBD1 (5 bases). Germline CDR1 reads SQVTM; CDR2 reads ANQGSEA. This CDR3 region has 12 residues. Trimming took 6 bases from V and 6 from J, leaving 11 bases between them. This chain's CDR3 is CSVTGGDEKLFF. CDR3 bases: TGCAGCGTGACGGGAGGGGATGAAAAACTGTTTTTT.

This clonotype showed up just a few times. The chain links TRBV29-1 to TRBJ1-1; unclear D gene. The germline gives CDR1 SQVTM, CDR2 ANQGSEA. Trimming shortened V by 4 bases and J by 0 bases, and 9 bases separated the two germline ends. This CDR3 is built from 13 residues. DNA for the CDR3: TGCAGCGTTGTCCGGGTAATGAACACTGAAGCTTTCTTT. This sequence encodes CSVVRVMNTEAFF.

This clonotype appeared a few times. The rearrangement uses TRBV20-1 and TRBJ1-2; possible D gene TRBD1, 5 bases. The ends were cut back, 0 bases at V and 2 bases at J, with 10 bases in the middle. The CDR3 loop spans 14 amino acids. Per the germline V gene, CDR1 is DFQATT and CDR2 is SNEGSKA (reference sequence). This CDR3 reads CSARDGAVNYGYTF. The CDR3 DNA sequence: TGCAGTGCTAGAGATGGGGCGGTAAACTATGGCTACACCTTC.

This clonotype has only a few counts. The rearrangement links TRBV7-2 to TRBJ2-7; D unresolved. Germline-derived CDR1 and CDR2 are SGHTA and FQGNSA. The CDR3 is 12 amino acids. Between the trimmed V and J ends, which lost 5 bases and 1 base, there was a span of 6 bases. The CDR3: CASSPTSYEQYF. CDR3 DNA: TGTGCCAGCAGCCCTACGTCCTACGAGCAGTACTTC.

The rearrangement joins TRBV9 to TRBJ2-1; no reliable D call. Trimming left V 0 bases short and J 7 bases short, with 17 bases between. The CDR3 spans 16 residues. Germline V gene data show CDR1 as SGDLS and CDR2 as YYNGEE. CDR3 bases: TGTGCCAGCAGCGTAGAGCCAGCAAGGGTGGGGAATGAGCAGTTCTTC. Its translation: CASSVEPARVGNEQFF.

This clonotype has a count of ten or more. The chain uses TRBV2 and TRBJ1-3; D is ambiguous. CDR3 size: 15 residues. CDR1 is SNHLY and CDR2 is FYNNEI in the germline V gene. V was cut by 7 bases and J by 0 bases, with 13 bases left in between. The DNA for the CDR3 is TGTGCCAGCAAGCGCACCGCAGGCTCTGGAAACACCATATATTTT. Its protein product is CASKRTAGSGNTIYF. Full variable domain (outside the CDR3, taken from reference TRBV2 and TRBJ1-3): EPEVTQTPSHQVTQMGQEVILRCVPISNHLYFYWYRQILGQKVEFLVSFYNNEISEKSEIFDDQFSVERPDGSNFTLKIRSTKLEDSAMYFCASKRTAGSGNTIYFGEGSWLTVV.

The V and J genes are TRBV3-1 and TRBJ2-7; possible D gene TRBD2, 6 bases. Germline CDR1 reads LGHDT; CDR2 reads YNNKEL (reference sequence). The CDR3 covers 14 residues. V gave up 1 base and J gave up 6 bases, with 13 bases separating them. CDR3 region: CASSQGGTDSEQYF. The DNA for the CDR3 is TGTGCCAGCAGCCAAGGAGGGACTGACTCCGAGCAGTACTTC.

This clonotype showed up just a few times. The rearrangement joins TRBV5-1 to TRBJ2-3; D is uncertain. With 4 bases removed from V and 4 bases from J, the gap between germline ends came to 10 bases. The V gene's germline CDR1 is SGHRS and CDR2 YFSETQ. The CDR3 loop spans 13 amino acids. CDR3 DNA sequence: TGCGCCAGCAGCCGAATGTCAGCAGATACGCAGTATTTT. Translation gives CASSRMSADTQYF.

The genes are TRBV24-1 and TRBJ2-2, with 9 bases fitting TRBD1. The CDR3 spans 16 residues. Germline V gene lookup returns CDR1 KGHDR and CDR2 SFDVKD. The ends lost 8 bases at V and 3 bases at J; junction bases unmatched: 9. DNA of the CDR3: TGTGCCACCACCCAGGGACAGGGAGGCGACACCGGGGAGCTGTTTTTT. It specifies CATTQGQGGDTGELFF.

Of note for this clonotype: A much bigger clone sits one base away, suggesting this may be a read error. This rearrangement joins TRBV29-1 to TRBJ2-1; TRBD2 agrees at 10 bases. CDR3 length: 12 residues. Looked up from germline, CDR1 is SQVTM and CDR2 is ANQGSEA. CDR3 bases: TGCAGCGGGGGACTAGCGTCTAATGACCAGTTCTTC. This encodes CSGGLASNDQFF.

The table lists this clonotype with a few counts. V gene TRBV6-1 combines with J gene TRBJ2-5, with 8 bases that match TRBD1. Trimming at V came to 4 bases and at J to 4 bases, leaving 14 bases not matched to a gene. The germline CDR1 and CDR2 sequences are MNHNS and SASEGT. This CDR3 spans 17 amino acids. The CDR3 loop is CASSGLQGEFRSETQYF. The CDR3 coding sequence is TGTGCCAGCAGTGGACTACAGGGGGAGTTTAGGTCAGAGACCCAGTACTTC.

There are many counts of this clonotype. The chain carries TRBV7-3 and TRBJ2-3; D gene unclear. With 4 bases removed from V and 3 bases from J, the gap between germline ends came to 5 bases. Germline V gene lookup returns CDR1 SGHTA and CDR2 FQGTGA. This CDR3 has 12 amino acids. DNA for the CDR3: TGTGCCAGCAGCTCCGGGACAGATACGCAGTATTTT. Protein: CASSSGTDTQYF.

The rearrangement uses TRBV10-3 and TRBJ1-1; D unclear. The CDR3 runs to 14 residues. Germline values: CDR1 ENHRY, CDR2 SYGVKD. With 6 bases removed from V and 0 bases from J, the gap between germline ends came to 11 bases. CDR3 region: CAISPYGMNTEAFF. The CDR3 nucleotides read TGTGCCATCAGCCCTTATGGTATGAACACTGAAGCTTTCTTT.

The rearrangement joins TRBV10-3 to TRBJ1-1; no clear D. This CDR3 comprises 11 residues. The germline CDR1 and CDR2 sequences are ENHRY and SYGVKD. Trimming took 3 bases from V and 7 from J, leaving 6 bases between them. CDR3: CAISDGFEAFF. CDR3 nucleotides: TGTGCCATCAGTGACGGATTTGAAGCTTTCTTT.

This clonotype was counted only a few times. The chain has TRBV7-9 and TRBJ2-7; D possibly matches TRBD1 or TRBD2 (6 bases each). Trimming stripped 4 bases from V and 3 bases from J, with 16 bases between. The CDR3 is 15 residues long. Per germline, CDR1 SEHNR and CDR2 FQNEAQ (reference sequence). The CDR3 spells CASSSSRRGNYEQYF. CDR3 DNA sequence: TGTGCCAGCAGCTCCTCTAGGAGGGGGAACTACGAGCAGTACTTC.

Many counts were recorded for this clonotype. This chain links TRBV20-1 with TRBJ2-1; no definite D call. The CDR3 runs to 11 residues. Trimming pared 0 bases from V and 9 bases from J, leaving 6 bases between. Germline CDR1 reads DFQATT; CDR2 reads SNEGSKA (reference sequence). The CDR3 DNA reads as TGCAGTGCTAGAGATCGGGCTGAGCAGTTCTTC. Residues: CSARDRAEQFF.

The V and J genes are TRBV14 and TRBJ2-7; 9 bases match TRBD1. The CDR3 sequence is 15 residues long. V was pared by 4 bases and J by 3 bases, with 7 bases of the junction left unmatched. Germline assignment: CDR1 SGHDN and CDR2 FVKESK. The CDR3, as DNA: TGTGCCAGCAGCCGTGCTCGGACAGGGGACTACGAGCAGTACTTC. Amino acids: CASSRARTGDYEQYF.

This clonotype has more than one count but fewer than ten. The chain employs TRBV7-8 and TRBJ1-1; D not certain. This CDR3 is built from 16 residues. The germline V gene encodes CDR1 SGHVS and CDR2 FQNEAQ. Trimming cost V 4 bases and J 3 bases, with 18 bases left between them. The CDR3: CASSSDVRTADTEAFF. For the CDR3, the DNA is TGTGCCAGCAGCTCCGATGTGCGGACGGCGGACACTGAAGCTTTCTTT.

This clonotype was counted many times. J is TRBJ2-3 and V is TRBV11-2; 8 nucleotides agree with TRBD1. Germline CDR1 reads SGHAT; CDR2 reads FQNNGV. The CDR3 is 15 residues long. With 3 bases clipped from V and 3 bases from J, the junction kept 5 bases outside the gene matches. The CDR3 nucleotides are TGTGCCAGCAGCTTTTACAGGGGGATGACAGATACGCAGTATTTT. The encoded protein is CASSFYRGMTDTQYF.

In this sample, this clonotype turned up many times. This chain links TRBV6-1 with TRBJ1-5; D perhaps matches TRBD1 (6 bases). Germline CDR1 and CDR2: MNHNS and SASEGT. There are 14 residues in the CDR3. V was pared by 8 bases and J by 0 bases, with 11 bases between. CDR3 sequence reads: CASESGDSNQPQHF. The CDR3 DNA follows: TGTGCCAGCGAATCAGGGGATAGCAATCAGCCCCAGCATTTT.

The genes are TRBV7-9 and TRBJ1-5; D gene unclear. Trimming took 0 bases from V and 6 from J, leaving 3 bases between them. The CDR3 runs to 12 residues. The germline V gene has CDR1 SEHNR and CDR2 FQNEAQ (reference sequence). The CDR3 nucleotides are TGTGCCAGCAGCTTAGCGAGTCAGCCCCAGCATTTT. The encoded protein is CASSLASQPQHF.

The chain uses TRBV29-1 and TRBJ2-2, with TRBD1 matching 9 bases. The CDR3 loop spans 16 amino acids. Germline values: CDR1 SQVTM, CDR2 ANQGSEA. With V trimmed by 6 bases and J by 1 base, 9 bases remained unmatched. CDR3 DNA sequence: TGCAGCGTCCACCAAACGGACAGGGGGAACACCGGGGAGCTGTTTTTT. Translating it yields CSVHQTDRGNTGELFF.

The rearrangement joins TRBV10-3 to TRBJ2-3, with TRBD2 matching 10 bases. The CDR3 length is 13 residues. V shed 8 bases, J shed 6 bases, and the junction held 5 bases outside the gene matches. CDR1 is ENHRY, CDR2 SYGVKD, per germline. The CDR3 sequence is CAISLAGADTQYF. In DNA form, the CDR3 reads TGTGCCATCTCTCTAGCGGGAGCGGATACGCAGTATTTT.

The CDR3 DNA follows: TGTGCCAGCAGCTCGACAGTAAGCTATGGCTACACCTTC. Translating it yields CASSSTVSYGYTF. V usage is TRBV7-9 and J usage is TRBJ1-2, with D possibly TRBD1 on 5 matching bases. The CDR3 length is 13 residues. Trimming pared 4 bases from V and 4 bases from J, leaving 10 bases between. Per the germline V gene, CDR1 is SEHNR and CDR2 is FQNEAQ (reference sequence).

The V call is TRBV2, the J call TRBJ1-5, with 9 bases identical to TRBD1. The CDR3 runs 14 residues. The V and J ends lost 6 bases and 6 bases, in that order; junction bases with no gene match: 6. Looked up from germline, CDR1 is SNHLY and CDR2 is FYNNEI. This chain's CDR3 is CASRTGTGSQPQHF. CDR3 in DNA: TGTGCCAGCAGGACCGGGACAGGGAGTCAGCCCCAGCATTTT.

There are a few counts of this clonotype. The chain couples TRBV20-1 to TRBJ2-3; D gene ambiguous. This CDR3 comprises 14 residues. The V and J ends lost 2 bases and 7 bases respectively, with 16 bases between them. Germline assignment: CDR1 DFQATT and CDR2 SNEGSKA (reference sequence). As DNA, the CDR3 is TGCAGTGCTAGACTTGGTGGGGTTTTATATACGCAGTATTTT. Translating gives CSARLGGVLYTQYF.

The V and J genes are TRBV12-3 or TRBV12-4 and TRBJ2-7; tentatively, D is TRBD1 (5 bases). This CDR3 has 12 amino acids. The V and J ends lost 5 bases and 3 bases respectively, with 8 bases between them. CDR3 DNA sequence: TGTGCCAGCAGTGAAACAGGCTACGAGCAGTACTTC. Translating gives CASSETGYEQYF.